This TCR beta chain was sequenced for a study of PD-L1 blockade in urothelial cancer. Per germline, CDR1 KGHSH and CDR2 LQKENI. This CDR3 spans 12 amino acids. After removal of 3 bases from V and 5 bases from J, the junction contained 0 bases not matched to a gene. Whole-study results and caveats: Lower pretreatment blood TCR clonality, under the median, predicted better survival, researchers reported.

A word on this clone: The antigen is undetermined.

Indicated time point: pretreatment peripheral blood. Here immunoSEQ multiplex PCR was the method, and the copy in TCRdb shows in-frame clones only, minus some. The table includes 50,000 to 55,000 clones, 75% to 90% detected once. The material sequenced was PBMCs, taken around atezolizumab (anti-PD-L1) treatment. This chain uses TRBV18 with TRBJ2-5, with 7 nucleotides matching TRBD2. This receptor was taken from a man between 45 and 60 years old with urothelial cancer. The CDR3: CASSPGGETQYF. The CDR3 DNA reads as TGTGCCAGCTCACCCGGGGGGGAGACCCAGTACTTC.